The 2 T cell receptor beta chains below come from one sample, sequenced in a study of post-analysis software for immune sequencing data. The antigens for these receptors are not known. Unique molecular identifiers tagged the TCR beta cDNA libraries. TCRdb reprocessed the PCR reads via MiXCR and lists one record per CDR3 protein. The sample has hundreds of thousands of distinct CDR3 sequences; about 32% are singletons. The study's findings and limits: There were a handful of TRBV segments more frequent in patients than controls, and TRBV5-6, TRBV5-1 and TRBV20-1 were among them.

The source material was blood. The receptors were gathered from a girl between 10 and 17 years old with multiple sclerosis.

The sample holds a few counts of this clonotype. The chain links TRBV28 to TRBJ2-4; tentative D call: TRBD2 (6 bases). There are 14 residues in the CDR3. The germline V gene encodes CDR1 MDHEN and CDR2 SYDVKM. Trimming cost V 1 base and J 3 bases, with 7 bases left between them. The CDR3 DNA reads as TGTGCCAGCAGTTTATTGGGGGGCAAAAACATTCAGTACTTC. It yields the protein CASSLLGGKNIQYF.

The CDR3 is CASSPRSASGAKNIQYF. The CDR3, as DNA: TGTGCCAGCAGCCCCCGATCGGCTAGCGGAGCCAAAAACATTCAGTACTTC. The rearrangement joins TRBV7-2 to TRBJ2-4; 7 bases are shared with TRBD2. Germline V CDR1 and CDR2: SGHTA, FQGNSA. There are 17 residues in the CDR3. After removal of 5 bases from V and 0 bases from J, the junction contained 10 bases not matched to a gene.